This TCR beta chain was identified during a study of CD8 T cells in Susac syndrome. Findings and caveats of the study: In Susac syndrome, the CD4+ T cell repertoires did not show clonal expansion.

Points on this clonotype: The antigen remains unidentified.

Random hexamers primed reverse transcription of about 0.5 to 1 ug RNA. TCRdb re-derived calls from the immunoSEQ multiplex PCR reads in MiXCR, one entry per CDR3 protein. This sample has roughly 160,000 distinct CDR3 sequences, with about 96% found just once. The sample taken for sequencing was CD4+ T cells from PBMCs. The receptor was derived from a human donor with Susac syndrome.

CDR3 protein: CASGLEGTSTDTQYF. The CDR3 coding sequence is TGTGCTAGTGGTTTGGAGGGAACTAGCACAGATACGCAGTATTTT. This chain connects TRBV12-5 to TRBJ2-3, with D unclear. The CDR3 consists of 15 residues. The germline gives CDR1 LGHNT, CDR2 FRNRAP. Trimming stripped 1 base from V and 0 bases from J, with 8 bases between.